One sample yielded the 20 T cell receptor beta chains listed below, sequenced in a study of CD8+CD57+ T cells in acquired aplastic anemia. The template for TCR beta VDJ and CDR3 sequence profiling was genomic DNA. In TCRdb, the reads were re-called with MiXCR into one record per CDR3 protein. The profile shows 400,000 to 450,000 distinct CDR3 sequences, 65% to 75% of them singletons. The sequenced material came from sorted CD4+, CD8+, or CD8+CD57+ T cells (not recorded which) from PBMCs. The receptors here all came from a human donor in good health, serving as a control.

The J gene is TRBJ2-7, the V gene TRBV6-6, with 11 bases aligning to TRBD1. Germline CDR1 reads MNHNY; CDR2 reads SVGAGI (reference sequence). The junction had 14 bases not matched to a gene; V was cut back by 5 bases and J by 5 bases. The CDR3 sequence is 17 residues long. The CDR3 here is CASSDLWTGGGIDEQYF. Written as DNA, the CDR3 is TGTGCCAGCAGTGACCTATGGACAGGGGGCGGTATAGACGAGCAGTACTTC.

This clonotype was seen a handful of times. This chain links TRBV19 with TRBJ2-3; D might be TRBD2 (7 bases). V was trimmed by 10 bases and J by 7 bases, leaving 24 bases between them. Germline loops: CDR1 LNHDA, CDR2 SQIVND (reference sequence). The CDR3 length is 15 residues. This CDR3 reads CATRQGTMPSNTQYF. For the CDR3, the DNA is TGTGCCACCCGGCAGGGGACTATGCCGTCGAATACGCAGTATTTT.

Points on this clonotype: A junction end diverges from the germline sequence, so it may reflect a read error. This chain uses TRBV7-2 with TRBJ2-5, with D possibly called TRBD1 or TRBD2 (5 bases each). Germline values: CDR1 SGHTA, CDR2 FQGNSA. This CDR3 comprises 17 residues. The CDR3 here is CASSLGRGGPNQGTQYF. Written as DNA, the CDR3 is TGTGCCAGCAGCTTGGGACGTGGAGGCCCCAACCAAGGGACCCAGTACTTC.

This clonotype was recorded at least ten times. V and J are TRBV2 and TRBJ1-5; possibly TRBD1 for D (6 bases). V was cut by 7 bases and J by 3 bases, with 13 bases left in between. Germline assignment: CDR1 SNHLY and CDR2 FYNNEI. The CDR3 consists of 14 residues. The CDR3 DNA reads as TGTGCCAGCACCAAGGGGGGGAACAATCAGCCCCAGCATTTT. Protein sequence: CASTKGGNNQPQHF.

The genes are TRBV5-1 and TRBJ2-3, with no clear D. Germline CDR1 reads SGHRS; CDR2 reads YFSETQ. V lost 4 bases to trimming and J lost 11 bases, with 20 bases between them. The CDR3 length is 14 residues. The CDR3 DNA reads as TGCGCCAGCAGCCCCCAGGCCTTAAGCTCGATGCAGTATTTT. This encodes CASSPQALSSMQYF.

Concerning this clonotype itself: The germline gene is not matched at one end of the junction; a read error may be the cause. The chain carries TRBV5-1 and TRBJ1-5; 7 bases agree with TRBD1. CDR3 length equals 13 residues. The V gene's germline CDR1 is SGHRS and CDR2 YFSETQ. The CDR3 reads CASSGDMGQTQHF. The CDR3 DNA sequence: TGTGCCAGCAGCGGGGATATGGGACAGACCCAGCATTTT.

In regard to this clonotype: A much bigger clone sits one base away, suggesting this may be a read error. V is TRBV6-1 and J is TRBJ1-4; D gene uncertain. The CDR3 has 14 residues. Trimming pared 5 bases from V and 5 bases from J, leaving 12 bases between. Germline V lookup: CDR1 MNHNS, CDR2 SASEGT. The CDR3 protein is CASSQDGTNEKLFF. DNA of the CDR3: TGTGCCAGCAGTCAGGACGGAACAAATGAAAAACTGTTTTTT.

This clonotype was observed a few times. V gene TRBV10-3 combines with J gene TRBJ1-2; TRBD1 matches at 9 bases. Germline V lookup: CDR1 ENHRY, CDR2 SYGVKD. The CDR3 totals 12 residues. Losses at the gene ends were 7 bases for V and 6 bases for J; bases not matched to a gene: 3. The CDR3 DNA reads as TGTGCCATCACCACAGGGGGCGATGGCTACACCTTC. Protein: CAITTGGDGYTF.

The chain employs TRBV25-1 and TRBJ1-4, with D maybe TRBD1 (5 bases). This CDR3 spans 16 amino acids. Trimming removed 4 bases from V and 4 bases from J, with 16 bases in between. The germline V gene encodes CDR1 MGHDK and CDR2 SYGVNS. The CDR3 DNA sequence: TGTGCCAGCAGTGGCGGGACGGAAACTGGTAATGAAAAACTGTTTTTT. As protein: CASSGGTETGNEKLFF.

This clonotype was observed once. Here the CDR3 reads CASSVGFTGDEQFF. Written as DNA, the CDR3 is TGTGCCAGCAGCGTAGGTTTTACAGGCGATGAGCAGTTCTTC. The rearrangement links TRBV7-2 to TRBJ2-1; D possibly corresponds to TRBD1 (5 bases). CDR1 and CDR2 (germline): SGHTA, FQGNSA. The CDR3 is 14 residues long. Trimming left V 5 bases short and J 8 bases short, with 16 bases between.

Of note for this clonotype: The CDR3 carries no conserved terminal phenylalanine or tryptophan, so it likely arises from a read error. The DNA is left out, because the CDR3 cannot be placed on it with certainty; the CDR3 is given as TCRdb lists it. The gene calls are TRBV7-8 and TRBJ2-1; no DNA check was done on the table's D call, TRBD1. Per germline, CDR1 SGHVS and CDR2 FQNEAQ. The CDR3 contains 13 residues when both ends are counted. This CDR3 reads CASSQVRGKEQHY.

The rearrangement uses TRBV20-1 and TRBJ2-7, with D perhaps matching TRBD2 (6 bases). This CDR3 has 13 amino acids. Trimming stripped 3 bases from V and 6 bases from J, with 15 bases between. In germline, CDR1 is DFQATT, CDR2 SNEGSKA (reference sequence). DNA of the CDR3: TGCAGTGCTAGGGTTGAGGGCGGGATCGAGCAGTACTTC. It translates to CSARVEGGIEQYF.

This clonotype was counted at least ten times. J is TRBJ1-2 and V is TRBV3-1, with 9 bases fitting TRBD1. This CDR3 comprises 16 residues. V lost 2 bases to trimming and J lost 2 bases; unmatched junction nucleotides: 6. Germline V gene sequence: CDR1 LGHDT, CDR2 YNNKEL (reference sequence). CDR3 protein: CASSQTTGGINYGYTF. The CDR3, as DNA: TGTGCCAGCAGCCAAACAACAGGGGGCATAAACTATGGCTACACCTTC.

The rearrangement joins TRBV7-2 to TRBJ1-6, with 9 bases fitting TRBD1. The CDR3 has 15 residues. CDR1 is SGHTA and CDR2 is FQGNSA in the germline V gene. Trimming took 2 bases from V and 19 from J; bases not matched to a gene: 15. This CDR3 is CASSLTQGARIDYHF. The CDR3 DNA follows: TGTGCCAGCAGCTTAACACAGGGGGCGCGTATCGACTATCACTTT.

The table lists this clonotype with many counts. This chain joins TRBV10-3 and TRBJ2-1; 14 positions agree with TRBD2. V shed 0 bases and J 0 bases; nucleotides not matched to a gene: 4. CDR1 is ENHRY, CDR2 SYGVKD, per germline. CDR3 length equals 19 residues. DNA of the CDR3: TGTGCCATCAGTGAGTCGGGGACTAGCGGGGGAAGCTCCTACAATGAGCAGTTCTTC. The encoded protein is CAISESGTSGGSSYNEQFF.

This clonotype came up many times. The V and J genes are TRBV2 and TRBJ2-3, with D perhaps TRBD1 (6 bases). The CDR3 is 12 amino acids. V shed 6 bases and J shed 6 bases, with 10 bases lying between them. CDR1 is SNHLY and CDR2 is FYNNEI in the germline V gene. CDR3 in DNA: TGTGCCAGCAGCAGTCAGGGGGATACGCAGTATTTT. As protein: CASSSQGDTQYF.

This clonotype was counted a single time. The rearrangement joins TRBV7-2 to TRBJ2-1; 8 bases agree with TRBD2. The trim removed 1 base at V and 8 bases at J, leaving 7 bases unmatched. The CDR3 length is 15 residues. Germline CDR1 is SGHTA and CDR2 is FQGNSA. The CDR3 DNA reads as TGTGCCAGCAGCTTAGTCGGGGGGGCCTCCGATGAGCAGTTCTTC. As protein: CASSLVGGASDEQFF.

The chain couples TRBV12-3 or TRBV12-4 to TRBJ1-2, with 8 bases fitting TRBD1. Unmatched junction bases numbered 17, after V lost 2 bases and J lost 9 bases. There are 17 residues in the CDR3. CDR3 bases: TGTGCCAGCAGTTTAAGGAGGGGACAGGTGCCCGTTTATCGCTACACCTTC. Its translation is CASSLRRGQVPVYRYTF.

To note about this clonotype: The conserved phenylalanine or tryptophan is not found at the CDR3 terminus, so this likely reflects a read error. It is unclear where the CDR3 begins or ends on the DNA, so no DNA is shown, and the CDR3 is as TCRdb lists it. The V and J genes are TRBV7-3 and TRBJ1-2; the table's D call TRBD1 went unverified against the DNA. CDR1 SGHTA and CDR2 FQGTGA come from the germline V gene. The CDR3 adds up to 14 amino acids, both ends counted. CDR3 loop: CASSSSGAGTDTKY.

Turning to this clonotype: No conserved phenylalanine or tryptophan is present at the end of the CDR3, so a read error is the likely explanation. The DNA is left out, because the CDR3 cannot be placed on it with certainty; the CDR3 is given as TCRdb lists it. The chain combines TRBV9 with TRBJ2-3; TRBD2 was called by the table and not checked on the DNA. With termini counted, the CDR3 has 13 amino acids. Per germline, CDR1 SGDLS and CDR2 YYNGEE. The CDR3 spells CASSESGGGAREL.